A selection of T cell receptor beta chains follows, all from one sample in a study of OX40 agonist ivuxolimab in advanced cancers. Sequencing was performed with immunoSEQ multiplex PCR; in TCRdb, only in-frame clones are kept and a portion is missing. This table holds approximately 84,000 clones, roughly 94% found once. The specimen comprised CD4+ or CD8+ T cells sorted from blood, sampled in a trial of the OX40 agonist ivuxolimab. The source is an adult with an advanced solid tumor such as melanoma, head and neck, liver or kidney cancer. Both conserved end residues are part of each CDR3. A D gene is named only where the DNA matches it firmly. Rows may omit the clone size; those that give it use once, few, many or a size class.

size	J	V	length	D	CDR3	DNA
once	TRBJ2-7	TRBV28	15	TRBD1	CASSLRDRPSYEQYF	TGTGCCAGCAGCCTCCGGGACAGGCCCTCCTACGAGCAGTACTTC
.	TRBJ2-2	TRBV19	13	.	CASSIGNTGELFF	TGTGCCAGTAGTATAGGAAACACCGGGGAGCTGTTTTTT
.	TRBJ2-7	TRBV6-5	13	.	CASSYARGNEQYF	TGTGCCAGCAGTTACGCCAGGGGAAACGAGCAGTACTTC
once	TRBJ2-7	TRBV30	13	TRBD2	CAWSPRELDEQYF	TGTGCCTGGAGTCCGCGGGAGTTGGACGAGCAGTACTTC
.	TRBJ2-7	TRBV10-3	15	TRBD1	CAISEKGQGAYEQYF	TGTGCCATCAGTGAGAAGGGACAGGGCGCATACGAGCAGTACTTC
.	TRBJ2-1	TRBV10-3	14	.	CAIRRGDSYNEQFF	TGTGCCATCAGGAGGGGGGACTCCTACAATGAGCAGTTCTTC
.	TRBJ2-2	TRBV4-3	17	TRBD1	CASSQTTGNWDTGELFF	TGCGCCAGCAGCCAAACGACAGGGAATTGGGACACCGGGGAGCTGTTTTTT
.	TRBJ2-1	TRBV5-5	15	.	CASSWAGQKHNEQFF	TGTGCCAGCAGCTGGGCGGGACAAAAACACAATGAGCAGTTCTTC
.	TRBJ2-4	TRBV2	12	.	CASSGLANIQYF	TGTGCCAGCAGTGGCCTGGCAAACATTCAGTACTTC
.	TRBJ2-3	TRBV27	16	TRBD1	CASSSQGATSLDTQYF	TGTGCCAGCAGTTCACAGGGGGCCACCTCCCTAGATACGCAGTATTTT
.	TRBJ2-2	TRBV15	14	TRBD1	CATRGQGNTGELFF	TGTGCCACCCGGGGACAGGGGAACACCGGGGAGCTGTTTTTT
.	TRBJ1-3	TRBV14	17	.	CASSRPPGHFSGNTIYF	TGTGCCAGCAGTCGCCCCCCGGGACATTTCTCTGGAAACACCATATATTTT
.	TRBJ1-4	TRBV5-1	16	.	CASKTWAGDDNEKLFF	TGCGCCAGCAAGACATGGGCAGGGGATGATAATGAAAAACTGTTTTTT
.	TRBJ1-1	TRBV27	16	TRBD1	CASNMGRDSSYTEAFF	TGTGCCAGCAATATGGGCAGGGACAGTAGTTATACTGAAGCTTTCTTT
.	TRBJ2-2	TRBV27	15	.	CASRLGLSNTGELFF	TGTGCCAGCAGGCTGGGACTTTCGAACACCGGGGAGCTGTTTTTT
.	TRBJ1-6	TRBV6-6	14	.	CASSYGGDRSPLHF	TGTGCCAGCAGTTACGGCGGGGACCGTTCACCCCTCCACTTT
.	TRBJ2-7	TRBV9	12	.	CASGPGIYEQYF	TGTGCCAGTGGACCGGGGATCTACGAGCAGTACTTC
.	TRBJ2-5	TRBV9	17	TRBD1	CASSLRGDRPLIETQYF	TGTGCCAGCAGCTTACGAGGGGACAGGCCGTTGATAGAGACCCAGTACTTC
.	TRBJ2-2	TRBV14	14	.	CASSQENPTGELFF	TGTGCCAGCAGCCAAGAAAATCCGACCGGGGAGCTGTTTTTT
.	TRBJ2-1	TRBV12-5	14	TRBD2	CASGLGLASHEQFF	TGTGCTAGTGGTTTGGGACTAGCGTCCCATGAGCAGTTCTTC
.	TRBJ2-2	TRBV4-1	17	.	CASSQEFATLNTGELFF	TGCGCCAGCAGCCAAGAGTTTGCGACTCTGAACACCGGGGAGCTGTTTTTT
.	TRBJ2-1	TRBV27	13	.	CASSFGRLDEQFF	TGTGCCAGCAGTTTCGGCCGACTGGATGAGCAGTTCTTC
once	TRBJ1-1	TRBV5-5	14	TRBD1	CASSLRWDRGEAFF	TGTGCCAGCAGCTTGCGTTGGGACAGGGGTGAAGCTTTCTTT
.	TRBJ2-5	TRBV7-6	15	.	CASSFYGGAQETQYF	TGTGCCAGCAGCTTTTACGGGGGAGCCCAAGAGACCCAGTACTTC
.	TRBJ2-1	TRBV5-6	16	TRBD2	CASSFGLAVMYNEQFF	TGTGCCAGCAGCTTCGGTCTAGCGGTGATGTACAATGAGCAGTTCTTC
.	TRBJ1-2	TRBV6-6	14	.	CASSQGPGVNGYTF	TGTGCCAGCAGCCAGGGGCCAGGGGTCAATGGCTACACCTTC
.	TRBJ2-7	TRBV29-1	13	TRBD1	CSVWGTGSYEQYF	TGCAGCGTTTGGGGGACAGGGTCCTACGAGCAGTACTTC
.	TRBJ2-2	TRBV27	22	TRBD2	CASSSLTGLAGADPTNTGELFF	TGTGCCAGCAGTTCCCTGACGGGACTAGCGGGAGCCGACCCCACGAACACCGGGGAGCTGTTTTTT
.	TRBJ2-1	TRBV9	13	.	CASSADDFDEQFF	TGTGCCAGCAGCGCGGACGATTTCGATGAGCAGTTCTTC
.	TRBJ1-1	TRBV6-5	13	.	CASSLQGITEAFF	TGTGCCAGCAGTTTACAGGGCATTACTGAAGCTTTCTTT
.	TRBJ2-7	TRBV27	14	.	CASSSRLDFYEQYF	TGTGCCAGCAGTTCCCGACTAGATTTCTACGAGCAGTACTTC
.	TRBJ2-1	TRBV6-6	14	.	CASSWPTLDNEQFF	TGTGCCAGCAGTTGGCCGACGCTTGACAATGAGCAGTTCTTC
.	TRBJ2-1	TRBV4-2	15	TRBD2	CASSPTSGKYNEQFF	TGTGCCAGCAGCCCTACTAGCGGAAAATACAATGAGCAGTTCTTC
.	TRBJ1-4	TRBV28	16	TRBD1	CASSPGQAGTNEKLFF	TGTGCCAGCAGTCCCGGACAGGCAGGAACTAATGAAAAACTGTTTTTT
.	TRBJ2-7	TRBV18	17	TRBD1	CASSPRGTVTGAYEQYF	TGTGCCAGCTCACCAAGGGGGACTGTGACAGGGGCCTACGAGCAGTACTTC
.	TRBJ2-2	TRBV11-2	14	.	CASSLVWLTGELFF	TGTGCCAGCAGCTTAGTATGGCTCACCGGGGAGCTGTTTTTT
.	TRBJ1-2	TRBV7-2	15	.	CASSSTVKANYGYTF	TGTGCCAGCAGCTCGACAGTCAAAGCTAACTATGGCTACACCTTC
.	TRBJ1-5	TRBV6-5	15	TRBD1	CASSFTGGAEQPQHF	TGTGCCAGCAGTTTCACAGGGGGCGCGGAGCAGCCCCAGCATTTT
.	TRBJ2-1	TRBV9	17	TRBD1	CASSGFRLDRANNEQFF	TGTGCCAGCAGTGGGTTCAGGTTGGACAGGGCGAACAATGAGCAGTTCTTC
once	TRBJ2-1	TRBV9	12	.	CASSVGDNEQFF	TGTGCCAGCAGCGTTGGGGATAATGAGCAGTTCTTC
.	TRBJ2-7	TRBV7-8	16	TRBD1	CASSLADTGDSYEQYF	TGTGCCAGCAGCTTAGCAGACACAGGGGACTCCTACGAGCAGTACTTC
.	TRBJ2-5	TRBV4-1	16	.	CASSQDSAWGGETQYF	TGCGCCAGCAGCCAAGATTCCGCCTGGGGAGGAGAGACCCAGTACTTC
.	TRBJ1-4	TRBV6-6	15	.	CASSSVGTNGEKLFF	TGTGCCAGCAGTTCCGTGGGGACCAACGGGGAAAAACTGTTTTTT
.	TRBJ2-1	TRBV6-1	19	TRBD1	CASSDPGQGQVRSYNEQFF	TGTGCCAGCAGTGATCCGGGACAGGGGCAGGTAAGGTCCTACAATGAGCAGTTCTTC
.	TRBJ2-7	TRBV2	13	TRBD1	CASSVGQDYEQYF	TGTGCCAGCAGTGTAGGACAGGACTACGAGCAGTACTTC
.	TRBJ1-2	TRBV6-5	13	.	CASSPGPTYGYTF	TGTGCCAGCAGCCCCGGGCCTACCTATGGCTACACCTTC
.	TRBJ2-3	TRBV10-3	15	.	CAISGWDGSTDTQYF	TGTGCCATCAGTGGCTGGGACGGAAGCACAGATACGCAGTATTTT
.	TRBJ2-3	TRBV27	15	TRBD1	CASSFHGTVPDTQYF	TGTGCCAGCAGTTTCCACGGGACAGTACCAGATACGCAGTATTTT
.	TRBJ2-2	TRBV27	17	.	CASRGGLRSALTGELFF	TGTGCCAGCAGAGGTGGACTCAGGTCCGCCTTAACCGGGGAGCTGTTTTTT
once	TRBJ2-1	TRBV27	12	TRBD1	CATRQGGNEQFF	TGTGCCACCCGACAGGGGGGCAATGAGCAGTTCTTC
.	TRBJ2-3	TRBV6-5	15	.	CASSPLRAATDTQYF	TGTGCCAGCAGTCCCCTTAGGGCCGCCACAGATACGCAGTATTTT
once	TRBJ2-3	TRBV9	14	.	CASSLYLSGDTQYF	TGTGCCAGCAGCTTATACCTTTCTGGGGATACGCAGTATTTT
.	TRBJ1-2	TRBV19	15	.	CASSKVVQGFSGYIF	TGTGCCAGTAGTAAAGTTGTACAAGGATTCAGTGGCTACATCTTC
.	TRBJ2-7	TRBV2	13	TRBD1	CASRTGSIYEQYF	TGTGCCAGCAGGACAGGGTCTATCTACGAGCAGTACTTC
.	TRBJ2-1	TRBV18	12	.	CASSPDRNEQFF	TGTGCCAGCTCACCGGATCGTAATGAGCAGTTCTTC